This is a list of T cell receptor beta chains from one sample in a study of cytomegalovirus exposure and HLA in healthy donors. TCRdb's copy holds only in-frame clones and misses some; the assay was immunoSEQ multiplex PCR. The repertoire holds some 120,000 clones, with 65% to 85% as singletons. Sequencing used PBMCs. The receptors come from a man between 50 and 59 years old in good health and CMV-seronegative. Both conserved end residues are part of each CDR3. D genes are given only for firm matches. Rows may omit the clone size; those that give it use once, few, many or a size class.

D gene	J gene	V gene	clone size	CDR3 protein	CDR3 DNA
NA	TRBJ1-5	TRBV15	NA	CASQGRTNQPQHF	TGTGCCTCCCAAGGGCGGACAAATCAGCCCCAGCATTTT
NA	TRBJ1-1	TRBV6-5	NA	CASSTGKSEAFF	TGTGCCAGCAGTACAGGGAAGTCTGAAGCTTTCTTT
NA	TRBJ1-4	TRBV7-8	NA	CASSLAGGGTKLFF	TGTGCCAGCAGCTTAGCCGGCGGCGGAACGAAACTGTTTTTT
TRBD1	TRBJ2-5	TRBV5-4	NA	CASSPGQGPETQYF	TGTGCCAGCAGCCCGGGACAGGGCCCAGAGACCCAGTACTTC
NA	TRBJ1-5	TRBV18	NA	CASSPNQGRDQPQHF	TGTGCCAGCTCACCGAATCAGGGAAGAGACCAGCCCCAGCATTTT
NA	TRBJ1-2	TRBV5-1	NA	CASSLLQGANYGYTF	TGCGCCAGCAGCTTGTTACAGGGAGCTAACTATGGCTACACCTTC
TRBD1	TRBJ1-1	TRBV4-1	NA	CASSQVPLVRGRNTEAFF	TGCGCCAGCAGCCAAGTCCCCCTCGTCAGGGGGAGAAACACTGAAGCTTTCTTT
TRBD2	TRBJ2-3	TRBV13	NA	CASSLTASGRAGTDTQYF	TGTGCCAGCAGCTTAACGGCTAGCGGGAGGGCCGGCACAGATACGCAGTATTTT
NA	TRBJ1-1	TRBV4-1	NA	CASSQDMGLKAFF	TGCGCCAGCAGCCAAGATATGGGACTAAAGGCTTTCTTT
NA	TRBJ1-4	TRBV9	NA	CASSAKSQEGEKLFF	TGTGCCAGCAGCGCTAAAAGCCAGGAGGGTGAAAAACTGTTTTTT
NA	TRBJ1-5	TRBV30	NA	CASTSSGGNQPQHF	TGTGCCAGTACCTCCTCGGGGGGCAATCAGCCCCAGCATTTT
NA	TRBJ2-5	TRBV30	NA	CAWTLDRATQYF	TGTGCCTGGACCCTGGACAGAGCGACCCAGTACTTC
TRBD2	TRBJ2-2	TRBV5-1	few	CASSLDPSGSSTGELFF	TGCGCCAGCAGCTTGGACCCAAGCGGGAGTTCAACCGGGGAGCTGTTTTTT
NA	TRBJ1-3	TRBV5-4	NA	CASSLPGSGNTIYF	TGTGCCAGCAGCTTGCCGGGGTCGGGAAACACCATATATTTT
NA	TRBJ1-2	TRBV19	NA	CASSIQKGSNYGYTF	TGTGCCAGTAGTATACAGAAGGGGTCTAACTATGGCTACACCTTC
NA	TRBJ1-1	TRBV15	NA	CATSSRDKNTEAFF	TGTGCCACCAGCAGTCGAGACAAGAACACTGAAGCTTTCTTT